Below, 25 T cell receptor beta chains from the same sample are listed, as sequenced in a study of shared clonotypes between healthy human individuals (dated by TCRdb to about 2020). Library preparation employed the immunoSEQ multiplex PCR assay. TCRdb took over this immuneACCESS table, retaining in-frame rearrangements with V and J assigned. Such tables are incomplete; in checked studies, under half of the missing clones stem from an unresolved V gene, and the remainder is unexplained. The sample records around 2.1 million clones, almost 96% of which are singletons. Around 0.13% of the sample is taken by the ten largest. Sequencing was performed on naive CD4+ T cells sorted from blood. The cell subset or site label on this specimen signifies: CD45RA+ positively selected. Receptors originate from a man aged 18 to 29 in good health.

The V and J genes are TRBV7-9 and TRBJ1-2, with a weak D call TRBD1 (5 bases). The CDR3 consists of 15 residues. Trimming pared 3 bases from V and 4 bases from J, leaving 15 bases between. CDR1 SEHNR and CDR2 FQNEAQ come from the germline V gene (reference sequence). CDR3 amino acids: CASSFLDRASYGYTF. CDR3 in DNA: TGTGCCAGCAGCTTTTTAGACAGAGCATCCTATGGCTACACCTTC. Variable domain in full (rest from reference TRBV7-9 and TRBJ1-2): DTGVSQNPRHKITKRGQNVTFRCDPISEHNRLYWYRQTLGQGPEFLTYFQNEAQLEKSRLLSDRFSAERPKGSFSTLEIQRTEQGDSAMYLCASSFLDRASYGYTFGSGTRLTVV.

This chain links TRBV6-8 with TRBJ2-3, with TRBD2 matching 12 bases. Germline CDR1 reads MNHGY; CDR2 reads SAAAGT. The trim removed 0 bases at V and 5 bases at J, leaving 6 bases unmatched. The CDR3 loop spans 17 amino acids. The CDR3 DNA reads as TGTGCCAGCAGTTACTCGAGGGCTAGCGGGGGGGAAGATACGCAGTATTTT. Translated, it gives CASSYSRASGGEDTQYF.

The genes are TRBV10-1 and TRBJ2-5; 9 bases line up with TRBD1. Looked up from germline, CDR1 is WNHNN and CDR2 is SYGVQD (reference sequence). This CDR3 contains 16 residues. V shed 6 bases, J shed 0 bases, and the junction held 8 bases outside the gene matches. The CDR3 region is CASRAPGTGYQETQYF. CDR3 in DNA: TGCGCCAGCAGAGCCCCCGGGACAGGGTACCAAGAGACCCAGTACTTC.

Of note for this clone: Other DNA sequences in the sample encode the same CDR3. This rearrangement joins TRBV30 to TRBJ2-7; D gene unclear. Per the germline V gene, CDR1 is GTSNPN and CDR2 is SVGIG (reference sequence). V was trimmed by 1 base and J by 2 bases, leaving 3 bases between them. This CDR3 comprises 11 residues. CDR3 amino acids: CAWSETYEQYF. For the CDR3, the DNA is TGTGCCTGGAGTGAGACCTACGAGCAGTACTTC.

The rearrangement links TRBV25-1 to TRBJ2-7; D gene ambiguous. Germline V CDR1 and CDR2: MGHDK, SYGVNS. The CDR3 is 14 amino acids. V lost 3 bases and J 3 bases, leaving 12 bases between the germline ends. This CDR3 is CASSDSHSFYEQYF. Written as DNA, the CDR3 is TGTGCCAGCAGTGATTCACACAGTTTCTACGAGCAGTACTTC.

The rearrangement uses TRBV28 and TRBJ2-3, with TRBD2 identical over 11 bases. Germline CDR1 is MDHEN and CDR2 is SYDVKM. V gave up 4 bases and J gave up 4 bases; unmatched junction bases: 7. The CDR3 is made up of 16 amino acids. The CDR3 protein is CASSSPTSGEADTQYF. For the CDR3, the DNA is TGTGCCAGCAGTTCACCGACTAGCGGGGAAGCAGATACGCAGTATTTT. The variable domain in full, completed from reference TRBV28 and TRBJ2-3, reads DVKVTQSSRYLVKRTGEKVFLECVQDMDHENMFWYRQDPGLGLRLIYFSYDVKMKEKGDIPEGYSVSREKKERFSLILESASTNQTSMYLCASSSPTSGEADTQYFGPGTRLTVL.

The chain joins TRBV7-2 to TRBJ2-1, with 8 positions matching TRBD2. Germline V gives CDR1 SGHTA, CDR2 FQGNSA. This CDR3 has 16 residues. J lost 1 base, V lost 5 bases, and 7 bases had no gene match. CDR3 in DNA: TGTGCCAGCAGCCCCCAAGGCGGGGGGTCCTACAATGAGCAGTTCTTC. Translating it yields CASSPQGGGSYNEQFF.

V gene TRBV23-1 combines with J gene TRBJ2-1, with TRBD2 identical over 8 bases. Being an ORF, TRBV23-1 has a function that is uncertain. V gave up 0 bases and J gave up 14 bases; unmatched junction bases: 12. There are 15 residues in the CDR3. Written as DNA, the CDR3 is TGCGCCAGCAGTCAATCGGAAAGCGGGAGCGCGGGGGAGTTCTTC. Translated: CASSQSESGSAGEFF.

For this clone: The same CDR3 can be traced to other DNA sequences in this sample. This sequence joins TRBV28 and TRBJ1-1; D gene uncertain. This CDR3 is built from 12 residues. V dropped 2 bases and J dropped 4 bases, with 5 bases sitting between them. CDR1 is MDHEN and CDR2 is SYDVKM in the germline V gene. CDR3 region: CASSLRGTEAFF. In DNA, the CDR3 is TGTGCCAGCAGTTTACGGGGCACTGAAGCTTTCTTT.

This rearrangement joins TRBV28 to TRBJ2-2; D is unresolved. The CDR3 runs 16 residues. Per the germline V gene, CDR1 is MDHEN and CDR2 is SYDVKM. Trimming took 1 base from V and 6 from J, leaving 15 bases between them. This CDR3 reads CASSLLTPPQAGELFF. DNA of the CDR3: TGTGCCAGCAGTTTATTGACCCCCCCCCAGGCCGGGGAGCTGTTTTTT. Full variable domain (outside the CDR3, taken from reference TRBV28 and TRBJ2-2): DVKVTQSSRYLVKRTGEKVFLECVQDMDHENMFWYRQDPGLGLRLIYFSYDVKMKEKGDIPEGYSVSREKKERFSLILESASTNQTSMYLCASSLLTPPQAGELFFGEGSRLTVL.

CDR3 sequence reads: CASSTIRQGDSPLHF. DNA of the CDR3: TGTGCCAGTAGTACAATCCGACAGGGAGATTCACCCCTCCACTTT. This chain connects TRBV19 to TRBJ1-6; TRBD1 agrees at 7 bases. The CDR3 covers 15 residues. Germline V gives CDR1 LNHDA, CDR2 SQIVND (reference sequence). Trimming took 4 bases from V and 8 from J; bases not matched to a gene: 8.

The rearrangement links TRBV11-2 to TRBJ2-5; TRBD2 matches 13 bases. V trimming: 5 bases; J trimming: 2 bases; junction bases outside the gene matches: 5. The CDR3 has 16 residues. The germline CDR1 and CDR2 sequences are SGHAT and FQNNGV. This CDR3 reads CASSKMGLAGQETQYF. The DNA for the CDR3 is TGTGCCAGCAGCAAAATGGGACTAGCGGGGCAAGAGACCCAGTACTTC.

The CDR3 is CASSLARTTGSSYEQYF. The DNA for the CDR3 is TGTGCCAGCAGCTTAGCCCGTACGACAGGGAGCTCCTACGAGCAGTACTTC. The V gene is TRBV7-9, the J gene TRBJ2-7; 7 bases are shared with TRBD1. The CDR3 is made up of 17 amino acids. J was trimmed by 0 bases and V by 0 bases; bases with no gene match: 8. CDR1 is SEHNR, CDR2 FQNEAQ, per germline (reference sequence).

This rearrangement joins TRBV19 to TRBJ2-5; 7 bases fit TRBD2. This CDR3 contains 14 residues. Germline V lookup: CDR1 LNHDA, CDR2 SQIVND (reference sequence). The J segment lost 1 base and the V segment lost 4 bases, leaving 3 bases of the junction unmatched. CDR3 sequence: CASSTSGIQETQYF. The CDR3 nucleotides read TGTGCCAGTAGTACTAGCGGAATCCAAGAGACCCAGTACTTC.

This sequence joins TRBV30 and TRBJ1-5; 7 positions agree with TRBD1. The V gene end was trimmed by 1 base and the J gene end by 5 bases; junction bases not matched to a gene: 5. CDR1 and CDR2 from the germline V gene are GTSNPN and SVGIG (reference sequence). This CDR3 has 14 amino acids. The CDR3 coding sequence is TGTGCCTGGAGTGAACAGGGGAGGCATCAGCCCCAGCATTTT. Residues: CAWSEQGRHQPQHF.

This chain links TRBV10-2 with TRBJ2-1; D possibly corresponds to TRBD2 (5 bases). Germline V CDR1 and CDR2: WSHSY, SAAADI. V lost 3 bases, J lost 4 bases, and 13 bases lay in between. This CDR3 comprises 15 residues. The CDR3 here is CASSESNWEYNEQFF. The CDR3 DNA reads TGCGCCAGCAGTGAATCCAACTGGGAGTACAATGAGCAGTTCTTC.

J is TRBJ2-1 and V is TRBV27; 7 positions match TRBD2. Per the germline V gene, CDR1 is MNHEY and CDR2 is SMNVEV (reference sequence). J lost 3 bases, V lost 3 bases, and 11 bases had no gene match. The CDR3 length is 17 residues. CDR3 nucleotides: TGTGCCAGCAGTTTCTTGATGCGGGAGTCTTTCTACAATGAGCAGTTCTTC. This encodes CASSFLMRESFYNEQFF.

In DNA, the CDR3 is TGTGCCTCTGGACAGGGGCACTCTGGGGCCAACGTCCTGACTTTC. Encoded protein: CASGQGHSGANVLTF. The gene calls are TRBV11-2 and TRBJ2-6, with TRBD1 matching over 9 bases. Trimming took 11 bases from V and 0 from J; bases not matched to a gene: 5. Germline V gene sequence: CDR1 SGHAT, CDR2 FQNNGV. The CDR3 is 15 amino acids. Looking up the rest from reference TRBV11-2 and TRBJ2-6 gives the full variable domain: EAGVAQSPRYKIIEKRQSVAFWCNPISGHATLYWYQQILGQGPKLLIQFQNNGVVDDSQLPKDRFSAERLKGVDSTLKIQPAKLEDSAVYLCASGQGHSGANVLTFGAGSRLTVL.

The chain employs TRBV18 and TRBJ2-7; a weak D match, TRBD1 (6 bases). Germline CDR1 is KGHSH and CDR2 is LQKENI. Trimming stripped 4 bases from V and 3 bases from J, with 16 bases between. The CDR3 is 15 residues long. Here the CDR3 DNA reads TGTGCCAGCTCACAGGTTAGACAGGTCTACTACGAGCAGTACTTC. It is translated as CASSQVRQVYYEQYF.

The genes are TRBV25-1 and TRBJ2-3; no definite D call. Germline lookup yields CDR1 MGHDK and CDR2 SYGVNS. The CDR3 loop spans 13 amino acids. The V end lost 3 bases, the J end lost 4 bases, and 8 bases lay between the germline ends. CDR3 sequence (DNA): TGTGCCAGCAGTGATGCGATGGCAGATACGCAGTATTTT. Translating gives CASSDAMADTQYF.

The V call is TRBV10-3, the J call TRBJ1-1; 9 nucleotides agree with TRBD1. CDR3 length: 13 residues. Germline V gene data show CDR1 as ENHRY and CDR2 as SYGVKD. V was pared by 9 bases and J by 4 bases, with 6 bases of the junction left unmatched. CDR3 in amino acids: CAITGGLGTEAFF. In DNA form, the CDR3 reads TGTGCCATAACAGGGGGCCTGGGCACTGAAGCTTTCTTT.

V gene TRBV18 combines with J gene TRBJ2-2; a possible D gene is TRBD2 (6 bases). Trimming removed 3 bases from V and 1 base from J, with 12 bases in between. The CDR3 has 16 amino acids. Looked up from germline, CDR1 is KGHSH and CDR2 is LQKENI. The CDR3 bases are TGTGCCAGCTCACCGATGGGGACTGTGAACACCGGGGAGCTGTTTTTT. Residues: CASSPMGTVNTGELFF. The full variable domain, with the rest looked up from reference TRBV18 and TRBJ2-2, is NAGVMQNPRHLVRRRGQEARLRCSPMKGHSHVYWYRQLPEEGLKFMVYLQKENIIDESGMPKERFSAEFPKEGPSILRIQQVVRGDSAAYFCASSPMGTVNTGELFFGEGSRLTVL.

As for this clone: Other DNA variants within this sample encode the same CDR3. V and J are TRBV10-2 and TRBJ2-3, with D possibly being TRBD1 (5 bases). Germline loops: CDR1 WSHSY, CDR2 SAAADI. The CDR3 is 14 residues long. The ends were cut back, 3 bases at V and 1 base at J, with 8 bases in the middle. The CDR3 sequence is CASSDSTGTDTQYF. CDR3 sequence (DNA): TGCGCCAGCAGTGATTCGACAGGCACAGATACGCAGTATTTT.

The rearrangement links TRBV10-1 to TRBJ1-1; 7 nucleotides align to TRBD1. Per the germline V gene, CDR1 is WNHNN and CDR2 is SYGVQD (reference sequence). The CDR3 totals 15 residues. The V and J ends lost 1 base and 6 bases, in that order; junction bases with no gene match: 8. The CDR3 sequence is CASSEWTGLGAEAFF. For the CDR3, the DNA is TGCGCCAGCAGTGAGTGGACAGGCCTTGGGGCTGAAGCTTTCTTT.

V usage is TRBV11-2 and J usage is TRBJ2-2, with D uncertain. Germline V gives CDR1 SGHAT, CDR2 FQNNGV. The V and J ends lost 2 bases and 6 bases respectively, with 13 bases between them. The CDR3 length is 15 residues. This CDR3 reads CASSLNPGVAGELFF. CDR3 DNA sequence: TGTGCCAGCAGCTTAAACCCAGGAGTCGCCGGGGAGCTGTTTTTT.